Listed here are 10 T cell receptor beta chains from one sample, sequenced in a study of identical twins. In TCRdb, the 5' RACE reads were re-called with MiXCR into one record per CDR3 protein. The table lists 600,000 to 800,000 distinct CDR3 sequences, about 20% of them singletons. A further study also used this sample, focusing on T cells expressing NK-cell markers.

Material: PBMCs. Receptors originate from a woman younger than 30 in good health.

This chain joins TRBV10-3 and TRBJ2-1, with D hard to call. Trimming took 1 base from V and 8 from J, leaving 3 bases between them. The CDR3 has 11 residues. From germline, CDR1 is ENHRY and CDR2 SYGVKD. The CDR3 nucleotides read TGTGCCATCAGTGAGTGGTATGAGCAGTTCTTC. Protein sequence: CAISEWYEQFF.

Note on this clonotype: One end of the junction varies from germline; a read error may be responsible. The V call is TRBV6-1, the J call TRBJ2-1, with TRBD2 matching over 7 bases. The germline V gene has CDR1 MNHNS and CDR2 SASEGT. This CDR3 is 14 amino acids long. The CDR3, as DNA: TGCGCCAGCACTCCTCTCGGGGGGAACAATGAGCAGTTCTTC. This encodes CASTPLGGNNEQFF.

The chain employs TRBV20-1 and TRBJ2-1; TRBD1 might be the D (5 bases). The CDR3 is made up of 14 amino acids. Germline-derived CDR1 and CDR2 are DFQATT and SNEGSKA (reference sequence). V was trimmed by 5 bases and J by 5 bases, leaving 16 bases between them. CDR3 sequence reads: CSAEDTVFHNEQFF. CDR3 sequence (DNA): TGCAGTGCTGAGGACACGGTCTTTCACAATGAGCAGTTCTTC.

The genes are TRBV15 and TRBJ1-2, with a tentative D call TRBD1 (6 bases). This CDR3 is 15 amino acids long. Germline CDR1 reads LNHNV; CDR2 reads YYDKDF (reference sequence). Trimming removed 1 base at V and 3 bases at J, with 12 bases between. The CDR3 loop reads CATSRGNRGDYGYTF. DNA for the CDR3: TGTGCCACCAGCAGAGGAAATAGGGGGGACTATGGCTACACCTTC.

The V and J genes are TRBV7-2 and TRBJ2-1, with 10 bases that match TRBD2. V lost 5 bases, J lost 9 bases, and 10 bases stayed unmatched. The CDR3 length is 15 residues. The V gene's germline CDR1 is SGHTA and CDR2 FQGNSA. The CDR3 DNA reads as TGTGCCAGCAGCCCTTTAGCGGGGGGAAATGGTGAGCAGTTCTTC. Protein product: CASSPLAGGNGEQFF.

J is TRBJ2-5 and V is TRBV10-3; D might be TRBD1 or TRBD2, each matching 5 bases. V lost 3 bases to trimming and J lost 5 bases, with 13 bases between them. Germline V CDR1 and CDR2: ENHRY, SYGVKD. The CDR3 totals 14 residues. CDR3 amino acids: CAISEPGPTETQYF. In DNA, the CDR3 is TGTGCCATCAGTGAACCGGGACCCACGGAGACCCAGTACTTC.

The chain's CDR3 is CASSQAAGSSYNEQFF. The DNA of the CDR3 is TGCGCCAGCAGCCAAGCCGCAGGTAGCTCCTACAATGAGCAGTTCTTC. The chain joins TRBV4-3 to TRBJ2-1; D uncertain. Trimming shortened V by 1 base and J by 0 bases, and 10 bases separated the two germline ends. This CDR3 region has 16 residues. Germline-derived CDR1 and CDR2 are LGHNA and YSLEER.

This clonotype was detected only a few times. V gene TRBV12-3 or TRBV12-4 combines with J gene TRBJ2-1, with TRBD2 identical over 10 bases. Unmatched junction bases numbered 8, after V lost 5 bases and J lost 7 bases. The CDR3 sequence is 15 residues long. Written as DNA, the CDR3 is TGTGCCAGCAGTACTAGAAGCGGGGGGGGGAATGAGCAGTTCTTC. It is translated as CASSTRSGGGNEQFF.

This clonotype was seen more than once but under ten times. The CDR3 loop reads CASSSPSWGDTGELFF. The CDR3 DNA reads as TGTGCCAGCAGTTCCCCCTCCTGGGGGGACACCGGGGAGCTGTTTTTT. The chain links TRBV27 to TRBJ2-2; TRBD2 is a possible D gene (6 bases). This CDR3 has 16 residues. Germline values: CDR1 MNHEY, CDR2 SMNVEV (reference sequence). V lost 4 bases, J lost 3 bases, and 15 bases lay in between.

This clonotype has just a few counts. DNA for the CDR3: TGTGCCACCGTCTGGGACAGGGATAACTATGGCTACACCTTC. The encoded protein is CATVWDRDNYGYTF. This chain connects TRBV2 to TRBJ1-2, with TRBD1 matching 9 bases. The CDR3 loop spans 14 amino acids. Germline V gives CDR1 SNHLY, CDR2 FYNNEI. The trim removed 10 bases at V and 1 base at J, leaving 7 bases unmatched. Combining the CDR3 with reference TRBV2 and TRBJ1-2 gives the whole variable domain EPEVTQTPSHQVTQMGQEVILRCVPISNHLYFYWYRQILGQKVEFLVSFYNNEISEKSEIFDDQFSVERPDGSNFTLKIRSTKLEDSAMYFCATVWDRDNYGYTFGSGTRLTVV.